The rows below give T cell receptor beta chains drawn from one sample of a study of CD4 and CD8 cells across lung adenocarcinoma regions. TCRdb used MiXCR to reprocess the PCR reads, holding one entry per CDR3 protein. The table includes fewer than 20,000 distinct CDR3 sequences, around 52% detected once. Material for sequencing was CD8+ T cells from the center of a lung tumor. These receptors all come from a female donor with lung adenocarcinoma. The CD4 and CD8 labels of this study may be unreliable. The CDR3 runs from the conserved cysteine through the conserved F or W. A D gene is named only where the DNA matches it firmly. The listing skips clone size in some rows; elsewhere it reads once, few, many or a size class.

D	J	size	V	DNA	CDR3
.	TRBJ1-2	medium-sized	TRBV9	TGTGCCAGCAGCCCCGGGGACACGGAACTTACCAGTGGCTACACCTTC	CASSPGDTELTSGYTF
.	TRBJ2-4	.	TRBV27	TGTGGCGGCACGGGGATGGGGGGCACAGATATTCAGTACTTC	CGGTGMGGTDIQYF
.	TRBJ2-7	few	TRBV5-1	TGCGCCAGCAGCTTATTTCACAACTCCTACGAGCAGTACTTC	CASSLFHNSYEQYF
TRBD1	TRBJ2-2	many	TRBV10-2	TGCGCCAGCAGACAGGGGGCCGGGGAGCTGTTTTTT	CASRQGAGELFF
.	TRBJ2-2	many	TRBV11-2	TGTGCCAGCATCCCCTGGGGGGAAAGGGAGCTGTTTTTT	CASIPWGERELFF
.	TRBJ2-1	.	TRBV6-1	TGTGCCAGCAGTGGGAGACGAGACAATGAGCAGTTCTTC	CASSGRRDNEQFF
.	TRBJ2-2	.	TRBV6-1	TGTGCCAGCAGGTCGACGGGGGTGAGCACCGGGACGCAGTTTTTT	CASRSTGVSTGTQFF
.	TRBJ1-3	many	TRBV30	TGTGCCTGGAGTCCCGAACGTACCATATATTTT	CAWSPERTIYF
.	TRBJ2-1	.	TRBV27	TGTGCCAGCAGTAGGGGACTTACGAACTCCTACAATGAGCAGTTCTTC	CASSRGLTNSYNEQFF
TRBD2	TRBJ2-3	.	TRBV6-1	TGTGCCAGGAGGCCGGGGGGGGGGGGCCCAGAGACGCAGTATTTC	CARRPGGGGPETQYF
.	TRBJ1-1	few	TRBV9	TGTGCCAGCAGCGTAGGTCTGGGTCACACTGAAGCTTTCTTT	CASSVGLGHTEAFF
.	TRBJ2-4	.	TRBV6-5	TGTGCCAGCAGTTTGGGGCTGGGGGCCAAAGATATTCAGTACTTT	CASSLGLGAKDIQYF
.	TRBJ2-5	.	TRBV10-1	TGCGCCAGCAGTGAGTCGACGGGGACTGAAGAGACCCAGTACTTC	CASSESTGTEETQYF
.	TRBJ2-7	.	TRBV7-7	TGTGCTAGCAGCTTAGAGGGGCAGGCCTCCGAGCAGTACTTC	CASSLEGQASEQYF
.	TRBJ2-7	once	TRBV6-1	TGTGCGAGCAGTGCTACGGGGCACCCAGCCACAGATACGCAGTACTTC	CASSATGHPATDTQYF
TRBD1	TRBJ1-2	.	TRBV6-1	TGTGCCAGCAGTGAGGGGACAGTCTATGGCTACACCTTC	CASSEGTVYGYTF
.	TRBJ2-1	.	TRBV27	TGTGCCAGCAGCCGATTGGGCGGTGAGCAGTTCTTC	CASSRLGGEQFF
.	TRBJ2-3	few	TRBV15	TGTGCCACCAGCAGGTACAGTAAACCAGATACGCAGTATTTT	CATSRYSKPDTQYF
.	TRBJ1-2	few	TRBV25-1	TGTGCCAGCAGTGATGATTGGGCCCTCTGGGTGGGCTATTCTGGCTACACCTTC	CASSDDWALWVGYSGYTF
TRBD2	TRBJ2-1	few	TRBV15	TGTGCCACCAGCAGAGAGTTTAGGGAGGGTTACAATGAGCAGTTCTTC	CATSREFREGYNEQFF
TRBD2	TRBJ2-7	.	TRBV6-1	TGTGCGAGGAGTAGGGGACGGGGGGAAGATACGCAGTACTTC	CARSRGRGEDTQYF
TRBD2	TRBJ2-7	.	TRBV27	TGTGCCAGCAGTTTAACCGTCTGGGTGGGGGGGACTGACCCAGATACGCAGTACTTC	CASSLTVWVGGTDPDTQYF
.	TRBJ1-6	.	TRBV4-2	TGTGCCAGCAGCCAAGCTCCGCAGGGCACTAATTCACCCCTCCACTTT	CASSQAPQGTNSPLHF